This T cell receptor (beta chain) was recovered during a study of blood T cell repertoires in COVID-19. Turning to the study itself: There were acute and convalescent COVID-19 samples, and they came from the United States, Italy and Spain.

V lost 0 bases, J lost 4 bases, and 8 bases stayed unmatched. CDR3 length: 16 amino acids. CDR1 and CDR2 from the germline V gene are SGDLS and YYNGEE. As handled by the study authors: Estimated nucleated cell counts came from reference gene primer amplification. The method was immunoSEQ multiplex PCR; TCRdb's version includes in-frame clones alone and lacks a portion of them. For V, J and clone size, that table is used; D and trimming come from the DNA. The sample lists about 240,000 clones; roughly 82% were seen once. The TCR sequence derives from a woman in her 70s with acute or convalescent COVID-19. The chain employs TRBV9 and TRBJ2-5; 8 bases line up with TRBD1. Sequencing used peripheral blood. CDR3 DNA: TGTGCCAGCAGCGTAGAGGGCAGGGGGCTTGGAGAGACCCAGTACTTC. Encoded protein: CASSVEGRGLGETQYF.